What follows are 10 T cell receptor beta chains derived from one specimen sequenced in a study of T cells in Graves' hyperthyroidism and ophthalmopathy. Amplification targeted TCR beta CDR3 regions from RNA transcripts. In the first-round RT-PCR of the TCR CDR3, the HTBI primer set was used. TCRdb ran MiXCR on the multiplex PCR reads and lists one entry per CDR3 protein. The sample shows roughly 240,000 distinct CDR3 sequences, less than 20% of them seen only once. Material: blood. The receptors originated from a young woman with Graves' ophthalmopathy.

There are many counts of this clonotype. The chain couples TRBV6-4 to TRBJ1-2; D remains ambiguous. Trimming shortened V by 2 bases and J by 4 bases, and 8 bases separated the two germline ends. The germline gives CDR1 MRHNA, CDR2 SNTAGT. The length of the CDR3 is 13 residues. CDR3 DNA: TGTGCCAGCAGTGACAGGAAAACCTATGGCTACACCTTC. Translated: CASSDRKTYGYTF.

This clonotype was counted ten times or more. The gene calls are TRBV27 and TRBJ2-1; 8 bases fit TRBD2. The CDR3 totals 18 residues. The V and J ends lost 1 base and 0 bases, in that order; junction bases with no gene match: 8. Germline CDR1 is MNHEY and CDR2 is SMNVEV (reference sequence). In DNA form, the CDR3 reads TGTGCCAGCAGTTTATACTCGGGAGGGGTCGGCTCCTACAATGAGCAGTTCTTC. It yields the protein CASSLYSGGVGSYNEQFF.

This clonotype was seen at least ten times. The V call is TRBV4-2, the J call TRBJ2-3, with D possibly TRBD1 on 6 matching bases. The CDR3 consists of 15 residues. Trimming took 1 base from V and 0 from J, leaving 8 bases between them. The germline V gene encodes CDR1 LGHNA and CDR2 YNFKEQ. CDR3 region: CASSQGTASTDTQYF. CDR3 coding DNA: TGTGCCAGCAGCCAAGGGACAGCAAGCACAGATACGCAGTATTTT.

There are many counts of this clonotype. The chain links TRBV28 to TRBJ1-2; no reliable D call. Germline CDR1 reads MDHEN; CDR2 reads SYDVKM. CDR3 size: 15 residues. V shed 1 base and J shed 5 bases, with 14 bases lying between them. CDR3 nucleotide sequence: TGTGCCAGCAGTTTATCCGGACGGAGATTGTATGGCTACACCTTC. Translation: CASSLSGRRLYGYTF.

This clonotype was counted many times. This rearrangement joins TRBV19 to TRBJ2-7; 10 bases line up with TRBD2. This CDR3 spans 15 amino acids. The germline V gene has CDR1 LNHDA and CDR2 SQIVND (reference sequence). With V trimmed by 6 bases and J by 3 bases, 8 bases remained unmatched. CDR3 sequence (DNA): TGTGCCAGTAGCATCCTAGCGGGGGACCACTACGAGCAGTACTTC. This sequence encodes CASSILAGDHYEQYF.

This clonotype showed up many times. CDR3 region: CASRTGTGGYNEQFF. The CDR3 DNA reads as TGTGCCAGCAGAACCGGGACAGGGGGGTACAATGAGCAGTTCTTC. This sequence joins TRBV12-3 or TRBV12-4 and TRBJ2-1, with TRBD1 matching 11 bases. Trimming removed 6 bases from V and 4 bases from J; junction bases left unmatched: 5. The CDR3 consists of 15 residues.

V and J are TRBV5-4 and TRBJ2-5, with D perhaps matching TRBD1 (5 bases). The CDR3 loop spans 16 amino acids. V shed 0 bases and J shed 5 bases, with 17 bases lying between them. The germline V gene has CDR1 SGHNT and CDR2 YYREEE (reference sequence). CDR3 coding DNA: TGTGCCAGCAGCTTGGACGCCAGGGCAATGGGGGAGACCCAGTACTTC. This codes for CASSLDARAMGETQYF.

This clonotype was detected many times. This chain connects TRBV5-1 to TRBJ2-1; 7 bases are shared with TRBD1. Germline V lookup: CDR1 SGHRS, CDR2 YFSETQ. This CDR3 is built from 16 residues. J was trimmed by 0 bases and V by 7 bases; bases with no gene match: 10. In DNA, the CDR3 is TGCGCCAGCCATCGCTCAACAGGGGTCTCCTACAATGAGCAGTTCTTC. Residues: CASHRSTGVSYNEQFF.

The chain joins TRBV27 to TRBJ2-5, with 12 positions matching TRBD2. The CDR3 has 16 amino acids. Germline V gene data show CDR1 as MNHEY and CDR2 as SMNVEV (reference sequence). The junction had 14 bases not matched to a gene; V was cut back by 6 bases and J by 9 bases. The DNA of the CDR3 is TGTGCCAGCAGCCCTTCTAGCGGGAGGGCCCTGGAGGCCCAGTACTTC. Residues: CASSPSSGRALEAQYF.

This clonotype occurred many times. The rearrangement links TRBV28 to TRBJ2-5; TRBD2 matches at 7 bases. The junction had 17 bases not matched to a gene; V was cut back by 2 bases and J by 14 bases. There are 15 residues in the CDR3. In germline, CDR1 is MDHEN, CDR2 SYDVKM. The CDR3 sequence: CASSLVAGTYPSVYF. DNA of the CDR3: TGTGCCAGCAGTTTAGTAGCGGGTACTTACCCTTCGGTTTACTTC.